This is a list of T cell receptor beta chains from one sample in a study of T cells in localized non-small cell lung cancer. Assay: immunoSEQ multiplex PCR; the TCRdb copy retains only in-frame clones and omits some. The table includes more than 45,000 clones, about 85% detected once. The material was PBMCs, obtained before any cancer treatment. These receptors were collected from a man between 40 and 70 years old with stage II lung adenocarcinoma. CDR3s include the opening cysteine and the closing phenylalanine or tryptophan. D genes are given only for firm matches. Some rows mark clone size as missing; the rest say once, few, many or name a class of expanded clone.

V,D,J,size,CDR3
TRBV6-5,NA,TRBJ2-5,NA,CASSPARGEETQYF
TRBV11-2,NA,TRBJ1-4,NA,CASSLVTEVNEKLFF
TRBV9,NA,TRBJ2-5,once,CASTRSPQETQYF
TRBV7-8,NA,TRBJ2-5,NA,CASSPIRGREAQYF
TRBV15,TRBD1,TRBJ1-5,NA,CATSKDRGNQPQHF
TRBV7-2,TRBD1,TRBJ1-2,NA,CASSIRGGGGFNYGYTF
TRBV6-1,TRBD2,TRBJ2-5,NA,CASSELAGGLLRETQYF
TRBV2,TRBD1,TRBJ1-2,NA,CASSLGGTELIEGYTF
TRBV7-6,NA,TRBJ2-3,NA,CASSPRSATITDTQYF
TRBV5-1,NA,TRBJ2-2,NA,CASSFTGNTGELFF
TRBV18,TRBD1,TRBJ2-7,NA,CASSPQRIGQGSYEQYF
TRBV6-1,NA,TRBJ1-3,NA,CASSTGRGTGNTIYF
TRBV5-1,TRBD1,TRBJ1-6,NA,CASSLAGQNSPLHF
TRBV9,NA,TRBJ2-2,NA,CASSVGTGTQGGELFF
TRBV11-2,NA,TRBJ1-1,NA,CASSVSSGNTEAFF
TRBV2,NA,TRBJ2-5,NA,CASTQARTQETQYF
TRBV5-1,NA,TRBJ1-1,NA,CASRQALNTEAFF
TRBV18,NA,TRBJ1-4,once,CASSQGRSNEKLFF
TRBV9,NA,TRBJ1-1,NA,CASSGGEGRAPEAFF
TRBV14,TRBD1,TRBJ2-3,NA,CASSPGQGLGDTQYF
TRBV5-1,TRBD1,TRBJ1-1,medium-sized,CASSLGGGGNTEAFF
TRBV5-1,NA,TRBJ1-1,NA,CASSSLFPLTMNTEAFF
TRBV7-6,NA,TRBJ1-4,NA,CASSSRGYEKLFF
TRBV5-4,NA,TRBJ2-3,NA,CAIQDSYTDTQYF
TRBV5-4,TRBD1,TRBJ2-5,NA,CASSPDTLGQGAGETQYF
TRBV12-2,NA,TRBJ1-5,NA,CASRLELDRGLYSNQPQHF
TRBV5-1,NA,TRBJ1-6,NA,CASSLTGSNSPLHF
TRBV19,TRBD1,TRBJ1-4,once,CASSTTDRGQFDEKLFF
TRBV19,NA,TRBJ2-5,NA,CASSAGGAETQYF
TRBV2,TRBD2,TRBJ2-7,NA,CASSEKRGGSYEQYF
TRBV29-1,TRBD1,TRBJ1-2,NA,CSVLLTGWHGYTF
TRBV30,NA,TRBJ1-2,NA,CAWSYRTVGLRGYTF
TRBV5-4,NA,TRBJ1-6,NA,CASSLGLQGANSPLHF
TRBV7-3,TRBD1,TRBJ2-2,NA,CASSPKGTGVAGELFF
TRBV7-8,NA,TRBJ1-5,NA,CASSLAPGNQPQHF
TRBV6-1,NA,TRBJ1-1,NA,CASSERTIPQAFF
TRBV28,NA,TRBJ1-1,NA,CASNPGIENTEAFF
TRBV5-5,NA,TRBJ2-7,NA,CASSESPRRREQYF
TRBV5-1,NA,TRBJ2-3,NA,CASSLEKGTDTQYF
TRBV28,NA,TRBJ2-2,NA,CASSFGTGELFF
TRBV5-6,TRBD1,TRBJ2-2,NA,CASSLVKRALRGRAGELFF
TRBV5-1,NA,TRBJ2-5,NA,CASNSGEYQETQYF
TRBV6-6,NA,TRBJ2-2,NA,CASQSTTGELFF
TRBV18,NA,TRBJ1-3,NA,CASSPTGNSGNTIYF
TRBV5-1,TRBD1,TRBJ1-2,NA,CASSRDRDYGYTF
TRBV7-3,TRBD1,TRBJ2-5,NA,CASSLGTGKGETQYF
TRBV4-1,NA,TRBJ1-5,NA,CASSQNFDGVLGSNQPQHF
TRBV30,NA,TRBJ2-5,NA,CAWSPKETQYF
TRBV9,NA,TRBJ1-2,once,CASSPGEVYGYTF
TRBV11-1,TRBD1,TRBJ1-1,few,CASSRTPGGIGTEAFF
TRBV11-1,NA,TRBJ1-1,NA,CASSLGAGTEAFF
TRBV19,TRBD2,TRBJ2-6,NA,CASSTGTSGGYSGANVLTF
TRBV29-1,NA,TRBJ1-2,once,CSVVAGGYGYTF